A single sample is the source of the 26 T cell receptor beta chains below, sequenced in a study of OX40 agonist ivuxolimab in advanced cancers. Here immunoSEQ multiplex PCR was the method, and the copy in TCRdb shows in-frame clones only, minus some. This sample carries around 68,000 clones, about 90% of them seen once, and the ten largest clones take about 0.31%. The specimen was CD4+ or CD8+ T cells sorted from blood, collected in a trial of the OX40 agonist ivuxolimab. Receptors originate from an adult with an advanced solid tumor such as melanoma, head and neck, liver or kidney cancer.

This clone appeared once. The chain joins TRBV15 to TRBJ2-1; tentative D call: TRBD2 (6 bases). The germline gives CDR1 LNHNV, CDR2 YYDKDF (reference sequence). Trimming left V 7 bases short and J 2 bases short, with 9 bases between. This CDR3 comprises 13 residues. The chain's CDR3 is CATTAGTYNEQFF. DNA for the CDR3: TGTGCCACCACGGCGGGAACCTACAATGAGCAGTTCTTC.

CDR3 sequence (DNA): TGTGCCAGCAGCGGTGAAAGGGGGACCGGGGAGCTGTTTTTT. Translation: CASSGERGTGELFF. The rearrangement uses TRBV11-2 and TRBJ2-2; maybe TRBD1 (6 bases). In germline, CDR1 is SGHAT, CDR2 FQNNGV. V was cut by 5 bases and J by 5 bases, with 12 bases left in between. CDR3 length: 14 amino acids. Combining the CDR3 with reference TRBV11-2 and TRBJ2-2 gives the whole variable domain EAGVAQSPRYKIIEKRQSVAFWCNPISGHATLYWYQQILGQGPKLLIQFQNNGVVDDSQLPKDRFSAERLKGVDSTLKIQPAKLEDSAVYLCASSGERGTGELFFGEGSRLTVL.

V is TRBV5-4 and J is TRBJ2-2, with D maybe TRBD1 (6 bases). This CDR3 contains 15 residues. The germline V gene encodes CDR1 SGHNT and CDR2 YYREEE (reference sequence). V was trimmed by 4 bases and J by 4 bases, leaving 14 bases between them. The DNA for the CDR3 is TGTGCCAGCAGCCCCCGGGTAGGGGGCACCGGGGAGCTGTTTTTT. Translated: CASSPRVGGTGELFF.

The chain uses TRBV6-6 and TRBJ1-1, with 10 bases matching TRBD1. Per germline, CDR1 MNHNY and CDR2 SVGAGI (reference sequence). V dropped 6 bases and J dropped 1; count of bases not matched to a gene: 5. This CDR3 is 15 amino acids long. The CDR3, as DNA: TGTGCCAGCAGACCATGGACAGGGGGGAACACTGAAGCTTTCTTT. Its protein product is CASRPWTGGNTEAFF.

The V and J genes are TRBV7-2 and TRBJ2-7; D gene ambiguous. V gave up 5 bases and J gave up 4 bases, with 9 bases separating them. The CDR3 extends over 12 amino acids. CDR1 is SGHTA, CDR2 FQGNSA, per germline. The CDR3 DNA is TGTGCCAGCAGCGCCCCCTGGTACGAGCAGTACTTC. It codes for CASSAPWYEQYF.

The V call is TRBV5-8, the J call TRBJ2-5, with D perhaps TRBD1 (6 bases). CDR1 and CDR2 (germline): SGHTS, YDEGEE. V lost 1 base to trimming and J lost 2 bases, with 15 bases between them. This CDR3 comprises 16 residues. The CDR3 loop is CASSLRNQGPQETQYF. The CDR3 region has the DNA TGTGCCAGCAGCTTGCGGAATCAGGGGCCGCAAGAGACCCAGTACTTC. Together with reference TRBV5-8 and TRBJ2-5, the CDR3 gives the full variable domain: EAGVTQSPTHLIKTRGQQATLRCSPISGHTSVYWYQQALGLGLQFLLWYDEGEERNRGNFPPRFSGRQFPNYSSELNVNALELEDSALYLCASSLRNQGPQETQYFGPGTRLLVL.

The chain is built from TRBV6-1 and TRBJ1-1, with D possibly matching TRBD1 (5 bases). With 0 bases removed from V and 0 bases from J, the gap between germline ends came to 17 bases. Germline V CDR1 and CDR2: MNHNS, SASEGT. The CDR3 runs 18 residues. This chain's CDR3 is CASSEAGEGWSVNTEAFF. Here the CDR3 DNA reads TGTGCCAGCAGTGAAGCAGGGGAGGGATGGAGTGTGAACACTGAAGCTTTCTTT.

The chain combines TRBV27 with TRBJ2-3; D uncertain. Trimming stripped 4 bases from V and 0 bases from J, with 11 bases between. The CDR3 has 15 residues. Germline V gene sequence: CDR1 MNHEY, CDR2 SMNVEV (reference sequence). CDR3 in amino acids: CASSSVARSTDTQYF. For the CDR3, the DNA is TGTGCCAGCAGTTCGGTGGCCAGAAGCACAGATACGCAGTATTTT.

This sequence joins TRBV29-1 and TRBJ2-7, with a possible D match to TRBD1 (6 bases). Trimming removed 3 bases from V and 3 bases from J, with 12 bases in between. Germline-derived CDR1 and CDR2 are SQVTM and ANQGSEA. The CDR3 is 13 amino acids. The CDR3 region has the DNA TGCAGCGTTGATGGCAGGGGAGACTACGAGCAGTACTTC. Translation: CSVDGRGDYEQYF.

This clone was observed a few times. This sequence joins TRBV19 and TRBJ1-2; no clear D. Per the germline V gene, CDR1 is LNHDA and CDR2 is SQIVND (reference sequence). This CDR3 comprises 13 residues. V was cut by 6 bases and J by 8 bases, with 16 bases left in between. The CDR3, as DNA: TGTGCCAGTAGAATCTCAGGCGGGAAGGGCTACACCTTC. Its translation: CASRISGGKGYTF.

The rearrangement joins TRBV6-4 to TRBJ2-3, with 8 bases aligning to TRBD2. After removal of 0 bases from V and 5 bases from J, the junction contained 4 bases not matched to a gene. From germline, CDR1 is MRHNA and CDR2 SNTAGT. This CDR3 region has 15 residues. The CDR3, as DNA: TGTGCCAGCAGTGACTCGGGAGCGGGAGTAGATACGCAGTATTTT. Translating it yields CASSDSGAGVDTQYF.

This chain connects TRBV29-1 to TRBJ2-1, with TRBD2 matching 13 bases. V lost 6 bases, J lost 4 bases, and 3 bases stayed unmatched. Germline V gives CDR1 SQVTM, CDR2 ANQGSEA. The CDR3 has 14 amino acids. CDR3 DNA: TGCAGCGTCCAGACTAGCGGGGGGTACAATGAGCAGTTCTTC. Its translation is CSVQTSGGYNEQFF.

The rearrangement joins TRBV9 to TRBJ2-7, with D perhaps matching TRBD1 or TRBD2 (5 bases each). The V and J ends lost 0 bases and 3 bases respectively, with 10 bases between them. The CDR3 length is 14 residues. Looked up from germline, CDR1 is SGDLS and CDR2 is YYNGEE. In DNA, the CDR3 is TGTGCCAGCAGCGTAGCCGGGACCGACTACGAGCAGTACTTC. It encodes CASSVAGTDYEQYF.

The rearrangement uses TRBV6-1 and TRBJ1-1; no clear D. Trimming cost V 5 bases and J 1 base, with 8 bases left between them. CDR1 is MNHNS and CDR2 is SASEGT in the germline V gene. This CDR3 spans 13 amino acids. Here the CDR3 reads CASSKPRNTEAFF. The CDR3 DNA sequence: TGTGCCAGCAGTAAGCCACGGAACACTGAAGCTTTCTTT.

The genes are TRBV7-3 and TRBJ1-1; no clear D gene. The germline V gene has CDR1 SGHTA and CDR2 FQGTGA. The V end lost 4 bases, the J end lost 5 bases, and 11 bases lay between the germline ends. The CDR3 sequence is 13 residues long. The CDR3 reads CASSSSIRTEAFF. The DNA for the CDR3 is TGTGCCAGCAGCTCGTCTATACGTACTGAAGCTTTCTTT. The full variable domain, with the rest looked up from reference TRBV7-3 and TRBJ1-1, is GAGVSQTPSNKVTEKGKYVELRCDPISGHTALYWYRQSLGQGPEFLIYFQGTGAADDSGLPNDRFFAVRPEGSVSTLKIQRTERGDSAVYLCASSSSIRTEAFFGQGTRLTVV.

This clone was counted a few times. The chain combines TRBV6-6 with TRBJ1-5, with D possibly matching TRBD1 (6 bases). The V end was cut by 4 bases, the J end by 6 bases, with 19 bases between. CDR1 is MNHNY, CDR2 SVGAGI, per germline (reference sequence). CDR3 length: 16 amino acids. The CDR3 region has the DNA TGTGCCAGCAGTTTCTTCAACAGGGATCGCAGTCAGCCCCAGCATTTT. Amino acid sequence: CASSFFNRDRSQPQHF.

CDR3 bases: TGTGCCAGCAGCCGTGGGGGGAGCTACCAAGAGACCCAGTACTTC. Translation gives CASSRGGSYQETQYF. The chain carries TRBV11-3 and TRBJ2-5; D may be TRBD2 (6 bases). The CDR3 runs to 15 residues. CDR1 SGHNT and CDR2 YENEEA come from the germline V gene. Trimming shortened V by 5 bases and J by 0 bases, and 13 bases separated the two germline ends. Based on the CDR3 plus reference TRBV11-3 and TRBJ2-5, the full variable domain is EAGVVQSPRYKIIEKKQPVAFWCNPISGHNTLYWYLQNLGQGPELLIRYENEEAVDDSQLPKDRFSAERLKGVDSTLKIQPAELGDSAVYLCASSRGGSYQETQYFGPGTRLLVL.

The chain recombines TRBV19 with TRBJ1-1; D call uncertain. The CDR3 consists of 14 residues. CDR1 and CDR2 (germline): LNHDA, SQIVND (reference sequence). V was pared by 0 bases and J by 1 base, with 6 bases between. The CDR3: CASSIDRGNTEAFF. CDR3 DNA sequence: TGTGCCAGTAGTATAGATCGGGGGAACACTGAAGCTTTCTTT.

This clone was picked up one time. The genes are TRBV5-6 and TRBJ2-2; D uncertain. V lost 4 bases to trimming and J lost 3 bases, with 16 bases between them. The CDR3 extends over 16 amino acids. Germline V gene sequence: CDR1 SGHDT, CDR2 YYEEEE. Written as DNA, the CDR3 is TGTGCCAGCAGCCGACGAACGGACCGATACACCGGGGAGCTGTTTTTT. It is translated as CASSRRTDRYTGELFF.

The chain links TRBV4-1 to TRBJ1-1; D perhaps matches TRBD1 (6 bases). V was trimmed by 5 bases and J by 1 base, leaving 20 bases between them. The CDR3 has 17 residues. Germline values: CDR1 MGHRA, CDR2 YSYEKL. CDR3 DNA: TGCGCCAGCAGCTACAGGGAAAGAAAAGAGGGGAACACTGAAGCTTTCTTT. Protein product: CASSYRERKEGNTEAFF.

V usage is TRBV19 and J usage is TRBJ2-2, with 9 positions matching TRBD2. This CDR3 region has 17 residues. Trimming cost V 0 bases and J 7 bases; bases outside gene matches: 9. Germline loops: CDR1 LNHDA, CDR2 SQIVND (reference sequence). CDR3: CASSIEGGRALVGELFF. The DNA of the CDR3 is TGTGCCAGTAGTATAGAAGGCGGGAGGGCCCTTGTCGGGGAGCTGTTTTTT.

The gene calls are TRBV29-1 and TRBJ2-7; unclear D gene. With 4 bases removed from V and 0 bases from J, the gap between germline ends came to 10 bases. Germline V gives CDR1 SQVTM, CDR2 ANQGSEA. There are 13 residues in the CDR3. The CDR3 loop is CSVGKGDSYEQYF. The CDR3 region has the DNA TGCAGCGTTGGGAAGGGCGACTCCTACGAGCAGTACTTC.

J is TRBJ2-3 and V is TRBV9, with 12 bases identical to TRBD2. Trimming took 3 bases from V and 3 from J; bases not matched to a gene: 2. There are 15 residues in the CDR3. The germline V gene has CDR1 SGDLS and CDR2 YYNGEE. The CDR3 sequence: CASSASGRGTDTQYF. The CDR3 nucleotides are TGTGCCAGCAGCGCTAGCGGGAGGGGAACAGATACGCAGTATTTT.

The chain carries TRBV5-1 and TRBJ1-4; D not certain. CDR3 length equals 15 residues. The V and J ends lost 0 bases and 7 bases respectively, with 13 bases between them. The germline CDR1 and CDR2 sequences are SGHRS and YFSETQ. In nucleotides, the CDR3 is TGCGCCAGCAGCTTGGCATGGGGTATTCGTGAAAAACTGTTTTTT. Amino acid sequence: CASSLAWGIREKLFF.

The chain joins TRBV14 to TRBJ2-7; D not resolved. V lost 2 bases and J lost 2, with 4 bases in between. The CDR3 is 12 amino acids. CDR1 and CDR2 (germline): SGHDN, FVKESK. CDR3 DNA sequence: TGTGCCAGCAGCCAAACGGCCTACGAGCAGTACTTC. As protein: CASSQTAYEQYF.

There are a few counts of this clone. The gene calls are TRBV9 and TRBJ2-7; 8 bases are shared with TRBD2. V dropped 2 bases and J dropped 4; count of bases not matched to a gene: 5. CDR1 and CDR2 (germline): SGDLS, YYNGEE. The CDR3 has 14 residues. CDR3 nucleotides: TGTGCCAGCAGCGTTTCGACGGGAGGGTACGAGCAGTACTTC. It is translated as CASSVSTGGYEQYF.